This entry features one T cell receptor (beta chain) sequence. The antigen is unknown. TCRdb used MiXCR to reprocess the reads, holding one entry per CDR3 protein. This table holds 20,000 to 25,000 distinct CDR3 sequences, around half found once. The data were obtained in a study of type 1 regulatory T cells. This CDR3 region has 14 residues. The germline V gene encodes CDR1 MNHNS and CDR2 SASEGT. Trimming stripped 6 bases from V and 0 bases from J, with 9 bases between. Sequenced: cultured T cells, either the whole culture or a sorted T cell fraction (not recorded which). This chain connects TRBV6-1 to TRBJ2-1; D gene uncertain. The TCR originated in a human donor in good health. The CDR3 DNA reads TGTGCCAGCAGCCACTCTCACTCCTACAATGAGCAGTTCTTC. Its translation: CASSHSHSYNEQFF.